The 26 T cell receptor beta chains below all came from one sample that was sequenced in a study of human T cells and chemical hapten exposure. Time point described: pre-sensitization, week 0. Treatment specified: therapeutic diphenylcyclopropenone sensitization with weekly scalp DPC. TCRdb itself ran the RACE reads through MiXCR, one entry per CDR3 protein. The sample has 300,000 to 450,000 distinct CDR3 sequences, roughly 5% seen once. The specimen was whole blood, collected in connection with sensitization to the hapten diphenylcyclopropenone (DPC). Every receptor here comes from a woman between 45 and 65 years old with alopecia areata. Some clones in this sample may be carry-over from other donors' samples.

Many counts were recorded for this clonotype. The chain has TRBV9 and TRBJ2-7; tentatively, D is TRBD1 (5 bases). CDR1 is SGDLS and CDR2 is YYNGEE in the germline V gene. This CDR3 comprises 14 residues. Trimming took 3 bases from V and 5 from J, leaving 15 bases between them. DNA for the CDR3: TGTGCCAGCAGCGCAGGGATTGGGGCCCACGAGCAGTACTTC. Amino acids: CASSAGIGAHEQYF.

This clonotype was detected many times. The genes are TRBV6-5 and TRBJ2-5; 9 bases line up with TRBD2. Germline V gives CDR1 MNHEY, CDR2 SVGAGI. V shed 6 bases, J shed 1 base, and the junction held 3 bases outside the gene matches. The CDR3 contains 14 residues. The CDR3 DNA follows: TGTGCCAGCAGACTGACTAGCGGCCAAGAGACCCAGTACTTC. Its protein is CASRLTSGQETQYF.

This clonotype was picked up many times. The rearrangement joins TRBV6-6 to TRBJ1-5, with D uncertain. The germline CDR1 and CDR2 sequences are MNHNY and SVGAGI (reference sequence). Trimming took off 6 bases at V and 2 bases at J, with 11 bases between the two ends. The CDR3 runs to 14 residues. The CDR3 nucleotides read TGTGCCAGCAGCCTCGGGCCCCGCAATCAGCCCCAGCATTTT. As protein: CASSLGPRNQPQHF.

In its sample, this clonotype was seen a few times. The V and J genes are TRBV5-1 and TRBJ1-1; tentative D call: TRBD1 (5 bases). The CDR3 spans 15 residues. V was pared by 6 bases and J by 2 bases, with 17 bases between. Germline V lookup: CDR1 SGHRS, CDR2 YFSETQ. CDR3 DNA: TGCGCCAGCACCTTTGTTGGGGGTGCCAACACTGAAGCTTTCTTT. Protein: CASTFVGGANTEAFF. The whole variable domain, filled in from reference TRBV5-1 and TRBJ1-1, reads KAGVTQTPRYLIKTRGQQVTLSCSPISGHRSVSWYQQTPGQGLQFLFEYFSETQRNKGNFPGRFSGRQFSNSRSEMNVSTLELGDSALYLCASTFVGGANTEAFFGQGTRLTVV.

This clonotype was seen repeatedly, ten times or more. DNA of the CDR3: TGCAGTGCTAGTGTCGGGGGAGTGGGGAACATTCAGTACTTC. It is translated as CSASVGGVGNIQYF. The chain combines TRBV20-1 with TRBJ2-4, with D possibly TRBD2 on 6 matching bases. This CDR3 has 14 residues. Trimming stripped 3 bases from V and 7 bases from J, with 16 bases between. The germline V gene has CDR1 DFQATT and CDR2 SNEGSKA (reference sequence).

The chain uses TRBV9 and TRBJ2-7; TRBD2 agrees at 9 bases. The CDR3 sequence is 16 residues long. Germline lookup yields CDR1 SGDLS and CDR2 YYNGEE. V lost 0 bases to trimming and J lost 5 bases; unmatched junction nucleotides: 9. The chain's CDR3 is CASSVGSSGGGNEQYF. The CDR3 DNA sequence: TGTGCCAGCAGCGTAGGAAGTAGCGGGGGAGGTAACGAGCAGTACTTC.

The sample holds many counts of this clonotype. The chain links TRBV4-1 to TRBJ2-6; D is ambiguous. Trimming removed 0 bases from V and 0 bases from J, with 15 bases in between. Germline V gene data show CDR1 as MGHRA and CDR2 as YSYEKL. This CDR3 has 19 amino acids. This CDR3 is CASSQEGPLLTSGANVLTF. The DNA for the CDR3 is TGCGCCAGCAGCCAAGAAGGGCCACTTCTTACCTCTGGGGCCAACGTCCTGACTTTC.

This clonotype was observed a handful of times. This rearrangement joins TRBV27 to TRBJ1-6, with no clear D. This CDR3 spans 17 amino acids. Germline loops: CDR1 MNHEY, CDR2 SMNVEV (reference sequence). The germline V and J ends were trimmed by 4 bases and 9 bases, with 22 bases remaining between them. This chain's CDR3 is CASSSTKGSGIRSPLHF. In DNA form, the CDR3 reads TGTGCCAGCAGTTCGACCAAAGGGTCTGGCATCCGTTCACCCCTCCACTTT.

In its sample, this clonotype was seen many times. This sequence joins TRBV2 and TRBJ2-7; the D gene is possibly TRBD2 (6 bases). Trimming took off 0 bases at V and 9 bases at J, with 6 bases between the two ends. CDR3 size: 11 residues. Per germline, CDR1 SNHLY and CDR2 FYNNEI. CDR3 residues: CASSEAGGQYF. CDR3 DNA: TGTGCCAGCAGTGAAGCGGGGGGGCAGTACTTC.

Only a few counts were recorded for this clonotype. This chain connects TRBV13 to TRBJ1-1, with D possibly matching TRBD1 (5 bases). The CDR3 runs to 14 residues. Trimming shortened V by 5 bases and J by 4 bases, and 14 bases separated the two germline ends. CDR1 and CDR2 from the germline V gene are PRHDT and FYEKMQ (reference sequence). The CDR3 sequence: CASSTRPRGTEAFF. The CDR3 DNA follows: TGTGCCAGCAGCACCCGACCGAGGGGCACTGAAGCTTTCTTT.

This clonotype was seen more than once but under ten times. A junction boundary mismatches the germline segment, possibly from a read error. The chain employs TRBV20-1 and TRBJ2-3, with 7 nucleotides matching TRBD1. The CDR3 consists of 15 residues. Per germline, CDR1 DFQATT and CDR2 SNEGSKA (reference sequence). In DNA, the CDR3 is TGCAGTGCCAGAGGACAGGACCTCGTCACAGATACGCAGTATTTT. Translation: CSARGQDLVTDTQYF.

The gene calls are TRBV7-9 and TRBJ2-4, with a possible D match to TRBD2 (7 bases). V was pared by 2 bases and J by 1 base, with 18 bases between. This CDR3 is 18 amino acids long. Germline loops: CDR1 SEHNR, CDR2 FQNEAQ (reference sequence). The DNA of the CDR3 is TGTGCCAGCAGCTTACAACCCCGGGGGGCGAGGGCCAAAAACATTCAGTACTTC. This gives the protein CASSLQPRGARAKNIQYF.

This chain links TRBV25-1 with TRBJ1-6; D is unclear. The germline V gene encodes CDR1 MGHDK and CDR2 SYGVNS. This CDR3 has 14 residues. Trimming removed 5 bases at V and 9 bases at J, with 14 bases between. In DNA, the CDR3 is TGTGCCAGCAGTCCGCTTAGGGATGTTTCACCCCTCCACTTT. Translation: CASSPLRDVSPLHF.

CDR3 bases: TGCAGCGTCCTACAGGGGGCCAGCGCTCTTACCGGGGAGCTGTTTTTT. It translates to CSVLQGASALTGELFF. V usage is TRBV29-1 and J usage is TRBJ2-2, with 9 positions matching TRBD1. CDR3 size: 16 residues. The ends lost 6 bases at V and 5 bases at J; junction bases unmatched: 13. Germline loops: CDR1 SQVTM, CDR2 ANQGSEA.

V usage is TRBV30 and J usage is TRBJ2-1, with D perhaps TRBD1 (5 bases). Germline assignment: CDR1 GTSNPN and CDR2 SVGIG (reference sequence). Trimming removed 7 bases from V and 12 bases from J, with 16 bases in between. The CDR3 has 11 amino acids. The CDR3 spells CAYNIGQGQFF. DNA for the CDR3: TGTGCCTACAATATAGGCCAGGGGCAGTTCTTC. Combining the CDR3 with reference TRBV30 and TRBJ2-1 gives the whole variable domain SQTIHQWPATLVQPVGSPLSLECTVEGTSNPNLYWYRQAAGRGLQLLFYSVGIGQISSEVPQNLSASRPQDRQFILSSKKLLLSDSGFYLCAYNIGQGQFFGPGTRLTVL.

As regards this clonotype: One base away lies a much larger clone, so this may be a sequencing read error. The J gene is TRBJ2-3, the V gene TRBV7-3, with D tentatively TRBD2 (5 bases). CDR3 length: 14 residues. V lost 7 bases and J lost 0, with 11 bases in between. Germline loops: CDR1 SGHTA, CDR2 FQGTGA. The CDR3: CASNATGSTDTQYF. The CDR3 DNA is TGTGCCAGCAACGCGACGGGGAGCACAGATACGCAGTATTTT.

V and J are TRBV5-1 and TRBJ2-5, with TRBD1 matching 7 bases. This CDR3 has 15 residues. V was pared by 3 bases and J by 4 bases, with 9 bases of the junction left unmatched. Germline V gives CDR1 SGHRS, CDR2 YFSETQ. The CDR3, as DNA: TGCGCCAGCAGCTCGGCACAGGGGTCGGCAGAGACCCAGTACTTC. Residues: CASSSAQGSAETQYF.

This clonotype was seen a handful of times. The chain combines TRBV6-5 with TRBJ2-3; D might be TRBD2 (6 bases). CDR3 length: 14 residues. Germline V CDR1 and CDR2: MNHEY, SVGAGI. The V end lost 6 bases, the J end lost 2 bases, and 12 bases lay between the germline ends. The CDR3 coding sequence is TGTGCCAGCAGACCGGGACTCGTCACAGATACGCAGTATTTT. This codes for CASRPGLVTDTQYF.

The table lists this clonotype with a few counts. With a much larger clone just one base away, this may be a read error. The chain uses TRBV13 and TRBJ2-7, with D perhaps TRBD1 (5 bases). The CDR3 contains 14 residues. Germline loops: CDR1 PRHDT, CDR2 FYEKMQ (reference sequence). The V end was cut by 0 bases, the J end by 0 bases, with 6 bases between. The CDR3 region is CASSLGRVSYEQYF. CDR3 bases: TGTGCCAGCAGCTTAGGCAGGGTCTCCTACGAGCAGTACTTC.

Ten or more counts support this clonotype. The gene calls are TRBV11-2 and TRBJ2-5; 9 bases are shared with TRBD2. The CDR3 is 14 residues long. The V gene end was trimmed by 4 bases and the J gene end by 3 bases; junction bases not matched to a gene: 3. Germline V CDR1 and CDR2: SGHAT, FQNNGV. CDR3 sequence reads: CASSSASGKETQYF. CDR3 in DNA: TGTGCCAGCAGCTCTGCTAGCGGGAAAGAGACCCAGTACTTC.

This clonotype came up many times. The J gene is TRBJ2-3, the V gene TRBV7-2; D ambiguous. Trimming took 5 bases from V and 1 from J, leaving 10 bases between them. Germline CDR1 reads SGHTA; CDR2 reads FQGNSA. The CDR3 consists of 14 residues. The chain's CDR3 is CASSSGRRTDTQYF. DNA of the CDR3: TGTGCCAGCAGCAGTGGCCGGCGCACAGATACGCAGTATTTT.

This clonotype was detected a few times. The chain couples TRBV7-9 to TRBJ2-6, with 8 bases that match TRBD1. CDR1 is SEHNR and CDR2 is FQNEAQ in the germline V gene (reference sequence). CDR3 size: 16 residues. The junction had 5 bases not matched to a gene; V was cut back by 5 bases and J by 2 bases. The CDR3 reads CASSDRTGTGANVLTF. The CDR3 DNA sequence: TGTGCCAGCAGCGACAGGACAGGGACTGGGGCCAACGTCCTGACTTTC.

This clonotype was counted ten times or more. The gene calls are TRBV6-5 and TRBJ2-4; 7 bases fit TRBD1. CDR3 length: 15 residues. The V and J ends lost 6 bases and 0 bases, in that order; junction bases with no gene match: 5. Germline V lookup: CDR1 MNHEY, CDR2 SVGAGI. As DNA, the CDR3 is TGTGCCAGCAGGGGACAGTTTCTAGCCAAAAACATTCAGTACTTC. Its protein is CASRGQFLAKNIQYF.

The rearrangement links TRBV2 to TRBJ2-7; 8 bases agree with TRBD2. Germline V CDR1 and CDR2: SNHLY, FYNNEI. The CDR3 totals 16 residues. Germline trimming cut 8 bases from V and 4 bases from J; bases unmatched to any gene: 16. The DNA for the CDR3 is TGTGCCAGCGGTCGGGGTAGCGGGATACCAACTTACGAGCAGTACTTC. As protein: CASGRGSGIPTYEQYF.

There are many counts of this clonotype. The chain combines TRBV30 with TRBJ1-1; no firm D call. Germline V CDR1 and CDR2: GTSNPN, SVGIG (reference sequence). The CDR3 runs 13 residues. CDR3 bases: TGTGCGAACTGGCAGCGGAAAAACACTGAAGCTTTCTTT. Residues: CANWQRKNTEAFF.

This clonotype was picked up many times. CDR3 sequence (DNA): TGTGCCACCCCCGAGCGGGGCCCCGCCACCCAGTACTTC. The encoded protein is CATPERGPATQYF. This rearrangement joins TRBV25-1 to TRBJ2-5; 7 bases align to TRBD2. Germline trimming cut 10 bases from V and 8 bases from J; bases unmatched to any gene: 13. This CDR3 is 13 amino acids long. Germline V gene data show CDR1 as MGHDK and CDR2 as SYGVNS.